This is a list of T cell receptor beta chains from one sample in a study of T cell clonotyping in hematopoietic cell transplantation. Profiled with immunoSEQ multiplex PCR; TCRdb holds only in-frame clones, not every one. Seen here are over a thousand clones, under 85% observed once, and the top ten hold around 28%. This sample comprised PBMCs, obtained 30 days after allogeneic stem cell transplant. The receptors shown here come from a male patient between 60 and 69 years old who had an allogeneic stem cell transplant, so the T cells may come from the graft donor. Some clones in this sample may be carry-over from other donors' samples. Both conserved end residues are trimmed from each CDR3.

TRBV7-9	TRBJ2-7	ASSFNYEQY
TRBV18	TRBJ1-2	ASSPRQNYGYT
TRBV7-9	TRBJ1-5	ASQASSQPQH
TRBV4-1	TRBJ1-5	ASSPLPRQGSNQPQH
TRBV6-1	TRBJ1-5	ATRGVTNQPQH
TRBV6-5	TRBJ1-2	ASSQVGGGYT
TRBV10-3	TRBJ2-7	ASSPGQLHHEQY
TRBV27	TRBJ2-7	ASSWAGGFEQY
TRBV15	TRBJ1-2	ATSRDKGTDYGYT
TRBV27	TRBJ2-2	ASSSTQGETGELF
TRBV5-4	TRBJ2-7	ASSPLAGSTYEQY
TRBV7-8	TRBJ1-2	ASSQRWDYGYT
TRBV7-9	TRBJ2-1	ASSSEGYNEQF
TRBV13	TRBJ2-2	ASSRQGRTGELF
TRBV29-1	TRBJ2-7	SVLVPTGNYEQY
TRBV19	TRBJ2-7	ASSIGPADRPNYEQY
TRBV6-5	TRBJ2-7	ASSPGQLHHEQY
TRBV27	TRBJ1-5	ASSFASSAGPQH
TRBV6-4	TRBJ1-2	ASSYSIGTTIYGYT
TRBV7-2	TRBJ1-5	ASSEQGSQPQH
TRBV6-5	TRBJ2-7	ASRGQGVDEQY
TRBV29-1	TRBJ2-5	SVVGYEQETQY
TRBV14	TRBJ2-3	ASSQGGTDTQY